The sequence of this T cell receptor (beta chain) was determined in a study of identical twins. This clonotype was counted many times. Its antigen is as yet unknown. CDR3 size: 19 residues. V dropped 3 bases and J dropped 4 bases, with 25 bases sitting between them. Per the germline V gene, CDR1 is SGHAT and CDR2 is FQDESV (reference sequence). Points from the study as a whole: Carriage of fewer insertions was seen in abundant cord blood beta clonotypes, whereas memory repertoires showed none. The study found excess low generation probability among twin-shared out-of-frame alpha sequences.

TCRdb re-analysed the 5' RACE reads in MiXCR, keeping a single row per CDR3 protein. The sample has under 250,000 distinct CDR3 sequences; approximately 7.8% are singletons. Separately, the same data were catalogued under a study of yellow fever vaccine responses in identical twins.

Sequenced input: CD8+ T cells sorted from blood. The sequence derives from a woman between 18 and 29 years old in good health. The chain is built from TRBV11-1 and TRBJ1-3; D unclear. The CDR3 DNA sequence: TGTGCCAGCAGCTTCCCGATACCGTATGACGTTGGTCAAGGAAACACCATATATTTT. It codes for CASSFPIPYDVGQGNTIYF.